The rows below give T cell receptor beta chains drawn from one sample of a study of spatial heterogeneity in lung cancer. TCRdb re-derived calls from the 5' RACE reads in MiXCR, one entry per CDR3 protein. The sample includes about 100,000 distinct CDR3 sequences, roughly 4.5% seen only once; the top ten take around 21%. The material was lung tumor tissue, obtained at surgery. Receptors originate from a male donor with early-stage non-small cell lung cancer. The CDR3 runs from the conserved cysteine through the conserved F or W. The D gene is left open where the match is weak. Clone size, where shown, is once, few, many, or a class for clones that have expanded.

J	D	size	V	CDR3	DNA
TRBJ2-1	TRBD2	many	TRBV11-2	CASSDPSAASGMVDEQFF	TGTGCCAGCAGCGACCCCTCCGCGGCTAGCGGGATGGTCGATGAGCAGTTCTTC
TRBJ2-3	NA	many	TRBV20-1	CSASIGGDTQYF	TGCAGTGCTAGCATAGGGGGAGATACGCAGTATTTT
TRBJ1-2	NA	many	TRBV12-3/TRBV12-4	CASNSRGANYGYTF	TGTGCCAGCAACTCAAGGGGGGCGAACTATGGCTACACCTTC
TRBJ2-1	NA	many	TRBV24-1	CAPAGAGNEQFF	TGTGCCCCGGCGGGGGCAGGGAATGAGCAGTTCTTC
TRBJ2-7	NA	many	TRBV4-1	CASSHPGDYEQYF	TGCGCCAGCAGCCACCCCGGGGACTACGAGCAGTACTTC
TRBJ2-2	TRBD1	many	TRBV5-1	CASSARGNLNTGELFF	TGCGCCAGCAGCGCCAGGGGGAACCTGAACACCGGGGAGCTGTTTTTT
TRBJ1-1	TRBD1	NA	TRBV3-1	CASSQSTGSEAFF	TGTGCCAGCAGCCAATCGACAGGGTCTGAAGCTTTCTTT
TRBJ2-6	NA	few	TRBV6-1	CASSAPHSVSGANVLTF	TGTGCCAGCAGTGCCCCCCACAGTGTCTCTGGGGCCAACGTCCTGACTTTC
TRBJ2-1	NA	many	TRBV20-1	CSARTRAYNEQFF	TGCAGTGCTAGGACTCGGGCCTACAATGAGCAGTTCTTC
TRBJ1-2	NA	many	TRBV7-9	CASSPTGTGPPYGYTF	TGTGCCAGCAGCCCAACCGGTACAGGGCCCCCCTATGGCTACACCTTC
TRBJ2-3	TRBD1	many	TRBV14	CASSLPLGTGFVTQYF	TGTGCCAGCAGCCTACCTTTAGGGACAGGGTTCGTTACGCAGTATTTT
TRBJ1-4	TRBD1	many	TRBV4-2	CASSQTGQGGDEKLFF	TGTGCCAGCAGCCAAACCGGACAGGGCGGGGATGAAAAACTGTTTTTT
TRBJ2-7	TRBD2	many	TRBV7-6	CASSFDGTSGPYEQYF	TGTGCCAGCAGCTTCGACGGGACTAGCGGGCCCTACGAGCAGTACTTC
TRBJ2-2	NA	many	TRBV12-3/TRBV12-4	CASAGLTPGELFF	TGTGCCAGCGCAGGACTGACCCCCGGGGAGCTGTTTTTT
TRBJ1-1	TRBD1	many	TRBV10-3	CATRTGNMNTEAFF	TGTGCCACAAGGACAGGAAACATGAACACTGAAGCTTTCTTT
TRBJ1-4	TRBD1	many	TRBV12-3/TRBV12-4	CASRPDREATNEKLFF	TGTGCCAGCAGGCCGGACAGGGAAGCAACTAATGAAAAACTGTTTTTT
TRBJ1-2	NA	many	TRBV6-1	CASSEMDNYGYTF	TGTGCCAGCAGTGAAATGGATAACTATGGCTACACCTTC
TRBJ2-6	NA	many	TRBV15	CATSRTGKSSGANVLTF	TGTGCCACCAGCAGAACGGGGAAAAGCTCTGGGGCCAACGTCCTGACTTTC
TRBJ1-2	NA	many	TRBV7-9	CASSLPGPSYGYTF	TGTGCCAGCAGCTTACCAGGGCCCTCCTATGGCTACACCTTC
TRBJ1-2	NA	many	TRBV5-1	CASSGRTSGRDGYTF	TGCGCCAGCAGCGGTAGGACATCGGGGCGAGACGGCTACACCTTC
TRBJ2-1	NA	few	TRBV6-2/TRBV6-3	CASSYDRIITQFF	TGTGCCAGCAGTTACGATAGGATAATTACTCAGTTCTTC
TRBJ1-1	NA	many	TRBV5-1	CASSLAGGPDTEAFF	TGCGCCAGCAGCTTGGCCGGGGGCCCCGACACTGAAGCTTTCTTT
TRBJ2-1	TRBD2	many	TRBV20-1	CSASFSGSGWNEQFF	TGCAGTGCTAGTTTTAGCGGGAGCGGTTGGAATGAGCAGTTCTTC
TRBJ2-1	TRBD2	many	TRBV27	CASSLLLAGGPGYNEQFF	TGTGCCAGCAGTTTACTCCTAGCGGGAGGCCCCGGTTACAATGAGCAGTTCTTC
TRBJ2-7	TRBD1	many	TRBV20-1	CSARDPGQHYEQYF	TGCAGTGCTAGAGATCCGGGACAGCACTACGAGCAGTACTTC
TRBJ2-7	NA	many	TRBV11-2	CASSALRELRDLFYEQYF	TGTGCCAGCAGCGCCCTGCGGGAACTCCGCGATTTATTCTACGAGCAGTACTTC
TRBJ2-1	TRBD1	many	TRBV12-3/TRBV12-4	CASSSGTGLSNEQFF	TGTGCCAGCAGTTCCGGGACAGGGTTAAGCAATGAGCAGTTCTTC
TRBJ1-5	TRBD1	NA	TRBV12-3/TRBV12-4	CASSPQGGSQPQHF	TGTGCCAGCAGTCCACAGGGGGGAAGTCAGCCCCAGCATTTT
TRBJ1-5	NA	many	TRBV12-3/TRBV12-4	CASRGPFGGQPQHF	TGTGCCAGCAGGGGTCCCTTTGGGGGACAGCCCCAGCATTTT
TRBJ2-7	TRBD1	many	TRBV7-2	CASSPPGTAFLYEQYF	TGTGCCAGCAGTCCCCCCGGGACAGCATTCCTCTACGAGCAGTACTTC
TRBJ1-3	NA	many	TRBV29-1	CSVRDLRDTIYF	TGCAGCGTTAGGGATTTACGGGACACCATATATTTT
TRBJ2-7	NA	many	TRBV20-1	CSGLRSGPYEQYF	TGCAGTGGTCTCAGGAGCGGCCCCTACGAGCAGTACTTC
TRBJ2-1	NA	many	TRBV18	CASSPPSLVGEQFF	TGTGCCAGCTCACCACCCTCTCTAGTTGGTGAGCAGTTCTTC
TRBJ2-5	NA	many	TRBV29-1	CSAGPQETQYF	TGCAGCGCGGGCCCCCAAGAGACCCAGTACTTC
TRBJ1-1	NA	many	TRBV10-2	CASIGTVNTEAFF	TGCGCCAGCATCGGGACGGTGAACACTGAAGCTTTCTTT
TRBJ2-7	NA	many	TRBV2	CASSPTKTYEQYF	TGTGCCAGCAGCCCGACTAAAACCTACGAGCAGTACTTC
TRBJ2-2	NA	many	TRBV9	CASSVGQGSNTGELFF	TGTGCCAGCAGCGTAGGGCAGGGTTCTAACACCGGGGAGCTGTTTTTT
TRBJ2-7	TRBD2	many	TRBV13	CASSLFLAGPWQYF	TGTGCCAGCAGCTTATTTCTAGCGGGGCCGTGGCAGTACTTC
TRBJ2-5	NA	NA	TRBV5-4	CASSLRGGETQYF	TGTGCCAGCAGCTTGCGTGGGGGGGAGACCCAGTACTTC
TRBJ2-1	NA	many	TRBV20-1	CSARNLRTNHNEQFF	TGCAGTGCGAGAAACTTACGGACTAACCACAATGAGCAGTTCTTC
TRBJ2-6	TRBD1	few	TRBV5-1	CASSGQGASSGANVLTF	TGCGCCAGCAGCGGACAGGGGGCGAGCTCTGGGGCCAACGTCCTGACTTTC
TRBJ2-7	NA	few	TRBV7-6	CASSPSWGEQYF	TGTGCCAGCAGCCCTTCGTGGGGTGAGCAGTACTTC
TRBJ2-5	NA	NA	TRBV29-1	CSVEDMGYQETQYF	TGCAGCGTTGAAGATATGGGGTACCAAGAGACCCAGTACTTC
TRBJ2-1	NA	NA	TRBV15	CATSRDVHAEQFF	TGTGCCACCAGCAGAGATGTGCATGCTGAGCAGTTCTTC
TRBJ1-6	NA	many	TRBV28	CASVSPRNSPLHF	TGTGCCAGCGTTTCGCCCCGGAATTCACCCCTCCACTTT
TRBJ2-1	TRBD2	many	TRBV28	CASSLQREGLEQFF	TGTGCCAGCAGTCTCCAGCGGGAGGGTCTCGAGCAGTTCTTC
TRBJ1-3	NA	many	TRBV12-3/TRBV12-4	CASSRDAGNTIYF	TGTGCCAGCTCTAGGGATGCTGGAAACACCATATATTTT
TRBJ2-2	TRBD1	many	TRBV3-1	CASSLQGETGELFF	TGTGCCAGCAGCCTACAGGGGGAAACCGGGGAGCTGTTTTTT
TRBJ1-2	NA	many	TRBV6-2/TRBV6-3	CASSWRAGNYGYTF	TGTGCCAGCAGTTGGAGGGCCGGAAATTATGGCTACACCTTC
TRBJ2-6	NA	many	TRBV7-2	CASSLFLVPTYSGANVLTF	TGTGCCAGCAGCTTATTCCTAGTACCTACTTACTCTGGGGCCAACGTCCTGACTTTC
TRBJ1-2	NA	NA	TRBV6-5	CASSPTGSRGYTF	TGTGCCAGCAGCCCCACGGGATCTAGAGGCTACACCTTC
TRBJ2-5	NA	NA	TRBV7-2	CASSLDESQGQETQYF	TGTGCCAGCAGCTTAGATGAATCACAGGGTCAAGAGACCCAGTACTTC
TRBJ2-1	NA	few	TRBV20-1	CSARTGTLLNEQFF	TGCAGTGCCCGTACCGGGACTCTACTCAATGAGCAGTTCTTC